Following are 23 T cell receptor beta chains from one sample sequenced in a study of blood T cell repertoires in COVID-19. TCRdb keeps only in-frame clones here, not all; method: immunoSEQ multiplex PCR. The sample consists of roughly 170,000 clones, about four fifths of them appearing once. Sequencing was done on a sample of peripheral blood. Receptors originate from a woman aged 60 to 75 with COVID-19, enrolled during active disease.

This chain uses TRBV2 with TRBJ1-1; D might be TRBD1 (5 bases). Looked up from germline, CDR1 is SNHLY and CDR2 is FYNNEI. This CDR3 spans 13 amino acids. V was trimmed by 8 bases and J by 2 bases, leaving 12 bases between them. The CDR3 coding sequence is TGTGCCAGCGGGTGGGGGGGAAACACTGAAGCTTTCTTT. This codes for CASGWGGNTEAFF.

The chain couples TRBV7-8 to TRBJ2-3; TRBD2 might be the D (5 bases). The CDR3 is 15 residues long. The germline CDR1 and CDR2 sequences are SGHVS and FQNEAQ. Trimming took 5 bases from V and 4 from J, leaving 16 bases between them. The CDR3 nucleotides read TGTGCCAGCAGCACGAGGGCAGGAATGGCAGATACGCAGTATTTT. The encoded protein is CASSTRAGMADTQYF.

This clone was observed a handful of times. The rearrangement links TRBV29-1 to TRBJ1-2; the D gene is possibly TRBD1 (5 bases). Trimming removed 6 bases at V and 4 bases at J, with 15 bases between. The CDR3 length is 13 residues. Germline loops: CDR1 SQVTM, CDR2 ANQGSEA. CDR3 nucleotides: TGCAGCGTAGTCGACAGAGAAGGCTATGGCTACACCTTC. This encodes CSVVDREGYGYTF.

This clone was seen only a few times. The rearrangement joins TRBV2 to TRBJ1-3; TRBD1 agrees at 7 bases. Germline CDR1 is SNHLY and CDR2 is FYNNEI. The CDR3 runs to 16 residues. V shed 4 bases and J 1 base; nucleotides not matched to a gene: 7. The CDR3 sequence: CASSGPGQPSGNTIYF. In nucleotides, the CDR3 is TGTGCCAGCAGTGGACCGGGACAGCCTTCTGGAAACACCATATATTTT. Together with reference TRBV2 and TRBJ1-3, the CDR3 gives the full variable domain: EPEVTQTPSHQVTQMGQEVILRCVPISNHLYFYWYRQILGQKVEFLVSFYNNEISEKSEIFDDQFSVERPDGSNFTLKIRSTKLEDSAMYFCASSGPGQPSGNTIYFGEGSWLTVV.

The chain recombines TRBV10-3 with TRBJ1-5; TRBD1 might be the D (5 bases). V dropped 3 bases and J dropped 1 base, with 10 bases sitting between them. This CDR3 has 15 residues. Germline CDR1 is ENHRY and CDR2 is SYGVKD. CDR3 residues: CAISEREGSNQPQHF. The CDR3 bases are TGTGCCATCAGTGAAAGGGAGGGGAGCAATCAGCCCCAGCATTTT.

This chain joins TRBV29-1 and TRBJ2-7; D is perhaps TRBD2 (5 bases). Germline loops: CDR1 SQVTM, CDR2 ANQGSEA. This CDR3 is built from 13 residues. Deletions cut 3 bases from V and 2 bases from J, with 11 bases between. CDR3 in amino acids: CSVERTDPYEQYV. CDR3 nucleotides: TGCAGCGTTGAGAGGACTGACCCCTACGAGCAGTACGTC.

V gene TRBV13 combines with J gene TRBJ2-7; TRBD1 agrees at 8 bases. This CDR3 contains 15 residues. With V trimmed by 6 bases and J by 2 bases, 9 bases remained unmatched. The germline V gene has CDR1 PRHDT and CDR2 FYEKMQ (reference sequence). The CDR3 loop reads CASSYRDRHPYEQYV. In DNA, the CDR3 is TGTGCCAGCAGTTACAGGGACAGGCATCCCTACGAGCAGTACGTC.

The chain couples TRBV11-1 to TRBJ2-3; D unresolved. Germline CDR1 reads SGHAT; CDR2 reads FQDESV (reference sequence). The V end lost 3 bases, the J end lost 2 bases, and 9 bases lay between the germline ends. The CDR3 is made up of 14 amino acids. The CDR3 bases are TGTGCCAGCAGCTTTTCTCGGGTCACAGATACGCAGTATTTT. It yields the protein CASSFSRVTDTQYF.

The rearrangement uses TRBV19 and TRBJ1-1, with TRBD1 as a possible D gene (5 bases). There are 15 residues in the CDR3. Germline V lookup: CDR1 LNHDA, CDR2 SQIVND (reference sequence). V dropped 5 bases and J dropped 0 bases, with 13 bases sitting between them. In DNA form, the CDR3 reads TGTGCCAGTAGTTCATGGGGAGGGGTGAACACTGAAGCTTTCTTT. This sequence encodes CASSSWGGVNTEAFF.

As for this clone: The junction shows a germline mismatch at one end, possibly a read error. The rearrangement uses TRBV18 and TRBJ1-3; 7 nucleotides line up with TRBD1. The length of the CDR3 is 15 residues. CDR1 and CDR2 (germline): KGHSH, LQKENI. CDR3 coding DNA: TGTGCCACCTCAACAAGGGACAGAGTGCAGAACACCATATATTTT. It specifies CATSTRDRVQNTIYF.

This clone was seen a single time. The rearrangement joins TRBV20-1 to TRBJ1-4; possibly TRBD1 for D (6 bases). The V and J ends lost 3 bases and 4 bases respectively, with 12 bases between them. The CDR3 loop spans 14 amino acids. Germline assignment: CDR1 DFQATT and CDR2 SNEGSKA (reference sequence). The CDR3 sequence: CSASGGADNEKLFF. The CDR3 nucleotides are TGCAGTGCTAGTGGGGGCGCGGATAATGAAAAACTGTTTTTT.

The chain employs TRBV9 and TRBJ1-6; D may be TRBD1 (5 bases). The V end was cut by 4 bases, the J end by 6 bases, with 8 bases between. Germline assignment: CDR1 SGDLS and CDR2 YYNGEE. The CDR3 is 13 amino acids. Here the CDR3 DNA reads TGTGCCAGCAGCTCGACAGTTAATTCACCCCTCCACTTT. Its protein product is CASSSTVNSPLHF.

This clone was detected a few times. The genes are TRBV6-5 and TRBJ2-7; D may be TRBD2 (6 bases). The V and J ends lost 6 bases and 5 bases respectively, with 14 bases between them. Germline CDR1 MNHEY, CDR2 SVGAGI. The CDR3 loop spans 13 amino acids. CDR3 DNA sequence: TGTGCCAGCAGGGACCCCGGGGGAGACGAGCAGTACTTC. It codes for CASRDPGGDEQYF.

V gene TRBV7-2 combines with J gene TRBJ2-3; maybe TRBD2 (6 bases). The V gene's germline CDR1 is SGHTA and CDR2 FQGNSA. This CDR3 has 14 residues. Trimming removed 5 bases from V and 2 bases from J, with 11 bases in between. The CDR3 region has the DNA TGTGCCAGCAGCGCCATAGCGGCCACAGATACGCAGTATTTT. It encodes CASSAIAATDTQYF.

The CDR3: CSVEERSGSYEQYF. Here the CDR3 DNA reads TGCAGCGTTGAGGAGCGTAGCGGCTCCTACGAGCAGTACTTC. This sequence joins TRBV29-1 and TRBJ2-7; the D gene is possibly TRBD2 (6 bases). From germline, CDR1 is SQVTM and CDR2 ANQGSEA. The CDR3 covers 14 residues. The V end was cut by 3 bases, the J end by 0 bases, with 12 bases between.

This clone appeared once. DNA of the CDR3: TGTGCCAGCAGCCAAGTAGCGGGAGAACACAATGAGCAGTTCTTC. Protein sequence: CASSQVAGEHNEQFF. This sequence joins TRBV3-1 (or the pseudogene TRBV3-2) and TRBJ2-1; 9 bases align to TRBD2. The CDR3 covers 15 residues. V lost 1 base and J lost 5; bases outside the gene matches: 3. Germline V gene sequence: CDR1 LGHDT, CDR2 YNNKEL (reference sequence).

This chain joins TRBV19 and TRBJ2-7, with 12 bases identical to TRBD1. Germline V lookup: CDR1 LNHDA, CDR2 SQIVND (reference sequence). The CDR3 covers 15 residues. The junction had 12 bases not matched to a gene; V was cut back by 6 bases and J by 9 bases. The CDR3 coding sequence is TGTGCCAGTAGCGACCCGGGACAGGGGGCCTTCGGGCAGTACTTC. Translation: CASSDPGQGAFGQYF.

This chain joins TRBV5-4 and TRBJ2-1; no definite D call. Germline-derived CDR1 and CDR2 are SGHNT and YYREEE (reference sequence). The CDR3 consists of 13 residues. V was shortened by 4 bases and J by 3 bases, with 8 bases between the two germline ends. CDR3 sequence (DNA): TGTGCCAGCAGCCCAGGAAACTACAATGAGCAGTTCTTC. Amino acids: CASSPGNYNEQFF.

The V gene is TRBV27, the J gene TRBJ2-7; 9 bases fit TRBD2. Germline V gene data show CDR1 as MNHEY and CDR2 as SMNVEV (reference sequence). V lost 1 base, J lost 5 bases, and 3 bases stayed unmatched. The CDR3 sequence is 14 residues long. CDR3 DNA sequence: TGTGCCAGCAGTTTATTGGTAGCGGGAGACGAGCAGTACTTC. Its translation: CASSLLVAGDEQYF.

V and J are TRBV9 and TRBJ1-1; no clear D gene. The V gene's germline CDR1 is SGDLS and CDR2 YYNGEE. Trimming took off 0 bases at V and 7 bases at J, with 16 bases between the two ends. This CDR3 is built from 15 residues. CDR3 DNA sequence: TGTGCCAGCAGCGTAGCAGCCAATAGCCCTAATGAAGCTTTCTTT. Its translation is CASSVAANSPNEAFF.

The chain is built from TRBV5-4 and TRBJ2-5; 7 bases align to TRBD2. Germline V CDR1 and CDR2: SGHNT, YYREEE (reference sequence). The CDR3 consists of 14 residues. Unmatched junction bases numbered 4, after V lost 0 bases and J lost 5 bases. The CDR3: CASSLETSSETQYF. In nucleotides, the CDR3 is TGTGCCAGCAGCTTGGAGACTAGCAGCGAGACCCAGTACTTC.

The gene calls are TRBV6-6 and TRBJ1-1; 7 bases map to TRBD1. The trim removed 6 bases at V and 2 bases at J, leaving 3 bases unmatched. Per the germline V gene, CDR1 is MNHNY and CDR2 is SVGAGI (reference sequence). The CDR3 loop spans 13 amino acids. CDR3 coding DNA: TGTGCCAGCAGAGACAGGGCAAACACTGAAGCTTTCTTT. This sequence encodes CASRDRANTEAFF.

This clone has just one count. DNA of the CDR3: TGTGCCAGCAGCTACAGGGTTGGGGGTAATTCACCCCTCCACTTT. Its translation: CASSYRVGGNSPLHF. J is TRBJ1-6 and V is TRBV2; D is possibly TRBD1 (6 bases). This CDR3 spans 15 amino acids. Trimming cost V 6 bases and J 6 bases, with 15 bases left between them. CDR1 SNHLY and CDR2 FYNNEI come from the germline V gene. Looking up the rest from reference TRBV2 and TRBJ1-6 gives the full variable domain: EPEVTQTPSHQVTQMGQEVILRCVPISNHLYFYWYRQILGQKVEFLVSFYNNEISEKSEIFDDQFSVERPDGSNFTLKIRSTKLEDSAMYFCASSYRVGGNSPLHFGNGTRLTVT.